A single sample gave rise to the 26 T cell receptor beta chains below, sequenced in a study of patients and donors after allogeneic stem cell transplantation. One entry per CDR3 protein, called by TCRdb with MiXCR from the RT-PCR reads. The sample lists approximately 410,000 distinct CDR3 sequences, more than 15% seen once, with roughly 7% in the top ten. Input material: blood, either unsorted or a sorted T cell fraction (not recorded which). Receptor source: a human donor who was either an allogeneic HSCT recipient or a stem cell or donor lymphocyte infusion donor (not recorded which). It is not recorded whose cells these are; they may come from a transplant donor.

This chain uses TRBV2 with TRBJ2-3, with 8 nucleotides matching TRBD2. The V segment lost 6 bases and the J segment 4 bases; nucleotides outside the gene matches: 12. The CDR3 is 16 residues long. The germline gives CDR1 SNHLY, CDR2 FYNNEI. CDR3 sequence (DNA): TGTGCCAGCAGCCTGCGAAGCGGGAGAAGGGCAGATACGCAGTATTTT. Encoded protein: CASSLRSGRRADTQYF.

Regarding this clonotype: At one end, the junction sequence differs from germline, possibly due to a read error. The J gene is TRBJ2-1, the V gene TRBV12-3 or TRBV12-4, with 8 bases matching TRBD2. The CDR3 consists of 16 residues. DNA of the CDR3: TGTGCCAGCAGCTTAGGGGAGCGGGAGTCCTACAATGAGCAGTTCTTC. It is translated as CASSLGERESYNEQFF.

The rearrangement joins TRBV5-1 to TRBJ2-2, with TRBD1 matching over 9 bases. V dropped 4 bases and J dropped 6; count of bases not matched to a gene: 7. This CDR3 has 15 residues. Germline CDR1 SGHRS, CDR2 YFSETQ. In DNA, the CDR3 is TGCGCCAGCAGCCCCGGGACAGGGCAGGCCGGGGAGCTGTTTTTT. The encoded protein is CASSPGTGQAGELFF.

In this sample, this clonotype turned up many times. The chain couples TRBV12-3 or TRBV12-4 to TRBJ2-5, with D tentatively TRBD2 (6 bases). The CDR3 runs to 16 residues. V lost 6 bases and J 5 bases, leaving 22 bases between the germline ends. The CDR3 spells CASSSLGESGRETQYF. The CDR3 nucleotides read TGTGCCAGCAGCTCCCTCGGCGAGTCGGGGAGGGAGACCCAGTACTTC.

This clonotype was detected a few times. The chain uses TRBV7-2 and TRBJ1-5; the D is unclear. Germline V gives CDR1 SGHTA, CDR2 FQGNSA. The CDR3 consists of 15 residues. V was cut by 5 bases and J by 0 bases, with 11 bases left in between. This CDR3 reads CASSPDPYSNQPQHF. The CDR3 DNA reads as TGTGCCAGCAGCCCAGATCCTTATAGCAATCAGCCCCAGCATTTT.

J is TRBJ1-4 and V is TRBV4-1; D gene ambiguous. The CDR3 length is 15 residues. Germline-derived CDR1 and CDR2 are MGHRA and YSYEKL. With 1 base removed from V and 3 bases from J, the gap between germline ends came to 9 bases. The chain's CDR3 is CASSQVSLANEKLFF. CDR3 sequence (DNA): TGCGCCAGCAGCCAAGTTTCCTTGGCTAATGAAAAACTGTTTTTT.

J is TRBJ2-7 and V is TRBV3-1; D is perhaps TRBD1 (6 bases). The CDR3 runs to 13 residues. V lost 5 bases and J 4 bases, leaving 12 bases between the germline ends. CDR1 is LGHDT and CDR2 is YNNKEL in the germline V gene (reference sequence). The CDR3 loop is CASSGQGFYEQYF. CDR3 DNA sequence: TGTGCCAGCAGCGGGCAGGGGTTTTACGAGCAGTACTTC.

The chain uses TRBV6-1 and TRBJ2-2, with unresolved D. The V and J ends lost 6 bases and 0 bases respectively, with 14 bases between them. The V gene's germline CDR1 is MNHNS and CDR2 SASEGT. This CDR3 comprises 16 residues. The CDR3, as DNA: TGTGCCAGCAGCTTCTTGTGGCTACCGAACACCGGGGAGCTGTTTTTT. Its translation is CASSFLWLPNTGELFF.

This clonotype was recorded many times. This chain connects TRBV12-3 or TRBV12-4 to TRBJ1-4, with D possibly being TRBD1 (5 bases). V lost 3 bases to trimming and J lost 7 bases, with 9 bases between them. The CDR3 extends over 13 amino acids. CDR3 residues: CASSFGGFEKLFF. Written as DNA, the CDR3 is TGTGCCAGCAGTTTCGGGGGTTTTGAAAAACTGTTTTTT.

This clonotype was seen a handful of times. The CDR3 sequence: CAWSAGDTQYF. Written as DNA, the CDR3 is TGTGCCTGGAGTGCAGGAGATACGCAGTATTTT. This chain connects TRBV30 to TRBJ2-3; D uncertain. CDR1 and CDR2 (germline): GTSNPN, SVGIG (reference sequence). Between the trimmed V and J ends, which lost 1 base and 5 bases, there was a span of 4 bases. The CDR3 totals 11 residues.

This chain links TRBV7-8 with TRBJ2-1, with TRBD2 matching 8 bases. The CDR3 loop spans 17 amino acids. The germline V gene encodes CDR1 SGHVS and CDR2 FQNEAQ. Unmatched junction bases numbered 6, after V lost 1 base and J lost 1 base. DNA of the CDR3: TGTGCCAGCAGCTTAGTTTTCGGCGGGAGGTCCTACAATGAGCAGTTCTTC. Translating it yields CASSLVFGGRSYNEQFF.

This clonotype was detected many times. The chain has TRBV12-3 or TRBV12-4 and TRBJ2-1, with D possibly being TRBD2 (5 bases). The CDR3 spans 15 residues. Trimming pared 3 bases from V and 0 bases from J, leaving 9 bases between. The CDR3 DNA follows: TGTGCCAGCAGTTTGAAGCGGAGCTCCTACAATGAGCAGTTCTTC. It yields the protein CASSLKRSSYNEQFF.

The table lists this clonotype with a count of one. This rearrangement joins TRBV9 to TRBJ2-6, with 8 nucleotides matching TRBD2. Germline lookup yields CDR1 SGDLS and CDR2 YYNGEE. The CDR3 extends over 17 amino acids. J was trimmed by 2 bases and V by 0 bases; bases with no gene match: 4. This CDR3 is CASSVAGGPPGANVLTF. The CDR3 coding sequence is TGTGCCAGCAGCGTAGCGGGGGGGCCGCCTGGGGCCAACGTCCTGACTTTC.

This clonotype was recorded many times. The chain joins TRBV5-1 to TRBJ2-2, with D unclear. Trimming took 0 bases from V and 1 from J, leaving 4 bases between them. Germline V CDR1 and CDR2: SGHRS, YFSETQ. This CDR3 contains 14 residues. The CDR3 DNA sequence: TGCGCCAGCAGCTTGGATTGGAACACCGGGGAGCTGTTTTTT. Translation gives CASSLDWNTGELFF. Supplemented by reference TRBV5-1 and TRBJ2-2, the full variable domain reads KAGVTQTPRYLIKTRGQQVTLSCSPISGHRSVSWYQQTPGQGLQFLFEYFSETQRNKGNFPGRFSGRQFSNSRSEMNVSTLELGDSALYLCASSLDWNTGELFFGEGSRLTVL.

The CDR3 DNA reads TGTGCCAGCAGCCTTAAGGAGGGGGGCTACAATGAGCAGTTCTTC. It is translated as CASSLKEGGYNEQFF. V usage is TRBV7-3 and J usage is TRBJ2-1; D is possibly TRBD1 or TRBD2 (6 bases each). Looked up from germline, CDR1 is SGHTA and CDR2 is FQGTGA. V dropped 5 bases and J dropped 3 bases, with 14 bases sitting between them. The CDR3 contains 15 residues. Combining the CDR3 with reference TRBV7-3 and TRBJ2-1 gives the whole variable domain GAGVSQTPSNKVTEKGKYVELRCDPISGHTALYWYRQSLGQGPEFLIYFQGTGAADDSGLPNDRFFAVRPEGSVSTLKIQRTERGDSAVYLCASSLKEGGYNEQFFGPGTRLTVL.

The chain links TRBV7-8 to TRBJ2-2, with 10 positions matching TRBD2. The CDR3 has 19 amino acids. With V trimmed by 5 bases and J by 1 base, 13 bases remained unmatched. Germline V gene sequence: CDR1 SGHVS, CDR2 FQNEAQ. CDR3 sequence reads: CASSPQELLAGGNTGELFF. CDR3 nucleotides: TGTGCCAGCAGCCCCCAGGAGCTCTTAGCGGGGGGGAACACCGGGGAGCTGTTTTTT.

The table lists this clonotype with a few counts. The chain couples TRBV7-3 to TRBJ2-1, with 14 positions matching TRBD2. The CDR3 contains 20 residues. After removal of 1 base from V and 0 bases from J, the junction contained 8 bases not matched to a gene. In germline, CDR1 is SGHTA, CDR2 FQGTGA. The DNA for the CDR3 is TGTGCCAGCAGCTTAAGTGGCCGGACTAGCGGGAGGCCCTCCTACAATGAGCAGTTCTTC. Protein sequence: CASSLSGRTSGRPSYNEQFF.

The chain carries TRBV28 and TRBJ2-7; D gene uncertain. Trimming pared 1 base from V and 5 bases from J, leaving 9 bases between. Germline V CDR1 and CDR2: MDHEN, SYDVKM. This CDR3 comprises 13 residues. CDR3 DNA sequence: TGTGCCAGCAGTTTATTAGGGAACCACGAGCAGTACTTC. This translates into CASSLLGNHEQYF.

This chain links TRBV6-1 with TRBJ1-2, with TRBD1 matching over 9 bases. The junction had 15 bases not matched to a gene; V was cut back by 9 bases and J by 1 base. There are 17 residues in the CDR3. Germline-derived CDR1 and CDR2 are MNHNS and SASEGT. The CDR3 sequence: CARRSGTGTYGNYGYTF. The CDR3 coding sequence is TGTGCCAGGAGGTCCGGGACAGGGACCTATGGTAACTATGGCTACACCTTC.

The sample holds a few counts of this clonotype. V usage is TRBV12-3 or TRBV12-4 and J usage is TRBJ2-7; 8 nucleotides line up with TRBD1. The CDR3 loop spans 16 amino acids. V shed 2 bases and J 3 bases; nucleotides not matched to a gene: 9. CDR3 sequence: CASSLTPGQGGYEQYF. The CDR3, as DNA: TGTGCCAGCAGTTTAACCCCAGGACAGGGCGGCTACGAGCAGTACTTC.

This clonotype has a count of ten or more. The chain couples TRBV10-3 to TRBJ2-2, with TRBD1 matching over 8 bases. There are 15 residues in the CDR3. With 7 bases clipped from V and 6 bases from J, the junction kept 10 bases outside the gene matches. Germline assignment: CDR1 ENHRY and CDR2 SYGVKD. CDR3 in DNA: TGTGCCATCACCCGAGGACAGGGAGACCCCGGGGAGCTGTTTTTT. Residues: CAITRGQGDPGELFF.

The V call is TRBV3-1, the J call TRBJ1-5; D is unclear. Germline V lookup: CDR1 LGHDT, CDR2 YNNKEL (reference sequence). The CDR3 has 14 amino acids. Trimming stripped 1 base from V and 1 base from J, with 5 bases between. The CDR3 loop reads CASSQGVSNQPQHF. The DNA of the CDR3 is TGTGCCAGCAGCCAAGGAGTCAGCAATCAGCCCCAGCATTTT.

The chain employs TRBV10-3 and TRBJ1-2, with D perhaps matching TRBD1 (5 bases). Trimming took off 0 bases at V and 9 bases at J, with 8 bases between the two ends. CDR3 length equals 12 residues. Germline CDR1 reads ENHRY; CDR2 reads SYGVKD. The CDR3 DNA is TGTGCCATCAGTGAGTCGACAGATAGCTACACCTTC. This codes for CAISESTDSYTF.

A few counts support this clonotype. CDR3 protein: CASSPQGTSGTYNEQFF. In DNA, the CDR3 is TGTGCCAGCAGCCCCCAGGGGACTAGCGGAACCTACAATGAGCAGTTCTTC. This chain connects TRBV9 to TRBJ2-1; 11 bases agree with TRBD2. V lost 4 bases and J lost 2; bases outside the gene matches: 8. The germline V gene encodes CDR1 SGDLS and CDR2 YYNGEE. The CDR3 sequence is 17 residues long.

This clonotype was observed a few times. This chain connects TRBV12-3 or TRBV12-4 to TRBJ1-2, with a possible D match to TRBD1 (6 bases). The V gene lost 9 bases and the J gene lost 3 bases, with 20 bases spanning the gap. The CDR3 loop spans 15 amino acids. CDR3 DNA sequence: TGTGCCAGTAAAAGCCAGTACAGGGCAGACTATGGCTACACCTTC. Translation: CASKSQYRADYGYTF.

V gene TRBV2 combines with J gene TRBJ2-2; 9 bases match TRBD2. The CDR3 is 15 amino acids. Germline assignment: CDR1 SNHLY and CDR2 FYNNEI. V shed 8 bases, J shed 6 bases, and the junction held 10 bases outside the gene matches. CDR3 loop: CASVRAGGVAGELFF. Written as DNA, the CDR3 is TGTGCCAGCGTGAGAGCGGGAGGAGTTGCCGGGGAGCTGTTTTTT.